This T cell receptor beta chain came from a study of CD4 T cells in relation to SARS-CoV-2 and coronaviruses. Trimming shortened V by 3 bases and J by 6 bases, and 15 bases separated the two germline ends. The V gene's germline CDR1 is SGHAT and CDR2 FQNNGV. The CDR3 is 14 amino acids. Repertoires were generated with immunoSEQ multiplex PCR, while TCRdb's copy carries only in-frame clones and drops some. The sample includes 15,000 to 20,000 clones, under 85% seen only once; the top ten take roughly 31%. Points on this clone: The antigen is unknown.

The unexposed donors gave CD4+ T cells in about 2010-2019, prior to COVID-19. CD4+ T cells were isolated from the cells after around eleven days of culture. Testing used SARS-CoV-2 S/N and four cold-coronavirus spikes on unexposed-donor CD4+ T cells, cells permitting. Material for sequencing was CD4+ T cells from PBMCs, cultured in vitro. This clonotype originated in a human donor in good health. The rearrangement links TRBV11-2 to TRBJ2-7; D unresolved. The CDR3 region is CASSFSDLGREQYF. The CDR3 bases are TGTGCCAGCAGCTTCAGCGACCTCGGGCGCGAGCAGTACTTC.